Given below is one T cell receptor beta chain in context. The CDR3 loop spans 15 amino acids. Germline CDR1 is SGHNT and CDR2 is YYREEE (reference sequence). Trimming removed 2 bases from V and 3 bases from J; junction bases left unmatched: 4. This record comes from a study of blood T cell repertoires in COVID-19. TCRdb keeps only in-frame clones here, not all; method: immunoSEQ multiplex PCR. The data hold about 54,000 clones, with around four fifths observed a single time. What was sequenced was peripheral blood. The receptor's source is a human donor in a cohort sampled during active COVID-19. The chain carries TRBV5-4 and TRBJ2-2, with 7 bases aligning to TRBD1. The DNA for the CDR3 is TGTGCCAGCAGCTTTGGGACAGACTACACCGGGGAGCTGTTTTTT. Its translation is CASSFGTDYTGELFF.